The present T cell receptor beta chain was sequenced within a study of cytomegalovirus exposure and HLA in healthy donors (dated by TCRdb to 2017 to 2019). Concerning the study at large: An earlier analysis of around 600 of the donors reported approximately 300 Gb of sequence data and 117 million unique TCR beta sequences from around 200 million T cells. About 280 gigabases of sequencing data and around 85 million unique TCR sequences made up an early release that covered 500 to 650 HLA-typed donors. Of the roughly 400 genotyped donors, 80% to 90% were placed in the genetic ancestry cluster associated with self-reported Caucasian donors. The aim of the study was to test whether cataloging public T cell receptors could identify signatures of past pathogen exposure. The T cell repertoires of around 730 subjects were profiled by immunosequencing and related to cytomegalovirus serostatus. In addition to the first cohort of approximately 650 subjects, a separate validation cohort of 120 different subjects was used. The study combined high-throughput TCR immunosequencing, statistical association of individual TCRs with disease status, and machine learning to predict cytomegalovirus infection status. To study patterns of TCR occurrence, a later analysis re-analyzed previously published TCR beta repertoires from just over 650 donors and added high-resolution HLA genotyping. Rather than drawing on any new phenotypic data, the later analysis identified candidate immune exposures from TCR beta sequences and the way those sequences occurred across donors. An earlier analysis of around 640 of the donors used high-throughput TCR beta sequencing to judge whether each TCR beta V gene segment behaved as functional or pseudogenic. Donor age, sex, ethnicity and CMV serostatus were compiled alongside the repertoire data. A later genetic analysis took genome-wide SNP genotypes for about 65% of the 666 donors and used that subset as a discovery cohort. Every repertoire in the discovery cohort had been generated on one and the same sequencing platform. Class I and class II HLA loci were covered by the typing at four-digit resolution. The number of donors typed differed by locus, with 629-630 for A, B, C, DRB1 and DQB1, roughly 550 for DQA1, under 610 for DPA1, and under 490 for DPB1. About five DR-DQ haplotypes were handled as single units for association and clustering because linkage in the cohort was strong. Across 398 genotyped donors of the cohort, an average of approximately 240,000 unique TCR beta nucleotide sequences per donor were sequenced, and approximately 19% of those sequences were non-productive. The paper's findings and limits, for the study overall: According to the authors, the approach could potentially be generalized to other disease states and immunological phenotypes. This cohort had only TCR beta chains sequenced, and the lack of alpha or paired-chain data limited which features could be detected. In an earlier analysis of fewer than 700 of the donors, most TCR beta V segments appeared in productive rearrangements about 87% or about 30% of the time, broadly matching IMGT annotations. Correlated functional status among segregating V segments might reflect linkage disequilibrium, but an unknown experimental factor could not be ruled out. A later analysis reported that several top co-occurrence clusters appeared linked to parvovirus B19, influenza, CMV and Epstein-Barr virus. The classifier was reported to diagnose cytomegalovirus status with high specificity and sensitivity in both the original cohort and the validation cohort. Presence/absence analyses assumed roughly uniform sequencing depth across donors, an assumption that may not hold. V-gene and J-gene trimming of TCR beta chains was associated with a missense DCLRE1C variant in a later genetic analysis, and the association was replicated in an independent cohort. In the study, 150 to 200 TCR beta chains were listed as associated with cytomegalovirus. In a later analysis, most CMV-associated TCR beta chains were found to appear HLA-restricted, with HLA associations seemingly driven largely by CMV exposure. Immune exposure information for the cohort was limited to CMV serostatus. While some public TCRs were present in many individuals, most TCR sequences turned up only very rarely across donors. A further reported finding was that TCR beta sequences accurately predicted the HLA-A and HLA-B alleles for most subjects in the first cohort. In a later analysis, TCR association rates were found to vary across HLA loci, with the most associated TCRs seen for DRB1 alleles and the fewest for HLA-C alleles. A later analysis found that HLA-associated TCR beta chains were more clonally expanded and had lower generation probabilities than equally common non-associated chains. The sequencing pipeline was judged likely to have produced a cluster of highly shared sequence variants as a technical artifact. HLA typing was unavailable for some donors at each locus, so association tests used only the typed subset. Specific HLA alleles were associated with roughly 16,000 TCR beta sequences at a false discovery rate of 0.05 in a later analysis. A later genetic analysis reported fewer N-insertions in productive TCRs among donors in an Asian-associated ancestry cluster than the 666-donor mean. The earlier analysis of approximately 590 of the donors excluded approximately 15 rarely observed V segments, including chromosome 9 orphons, because counts were too low. In vitro tests confirmed that a few of the cytomegalovirus-associated TCR beta chains recognize cytomegalovirus antigens. Assigning TCR associations to individual alleles was difficult when HLA alleles, especially DR and DQ, strongly co-occurred. The 87-base-pair reads could not distinguish some IMGT-functional V segments, including TRBV6-2 and TRBV6-3, so those segments were excluded.

Receptor amplification or capture employed the immunoSEQ multiplex PCR assay. A mixture of 60 forward primers for TCR Vbeta segments and 13 reverse primers for TCR Jbeta segments was used in the multiplex PCR. The CDR3 region of rearranged TCR beta genes was amplified from genomic DNA with a multiplex PCR assay. The amplified TCR beta libraries were sequenced on the Illumina HiSeq System as 87-base-pair reads. The authors processed their data as follows. Across the 670 or so repertoires, a later analysis counted about 81 million unique TCR beta chains, roughly 11 million of which were shared by at least two donors. A nearest-neighbor algorithm error-corrected the raw reads and collapsed the reads into unique sequences, merging closely related sequences to remove PCR and sequencing errors. V, D and J gene segments were assigned by aligning CDR3 sequences to IMGT reference sequences. For a sequence to be retained, a match of at least six nucleotides was required to both a V gene segment and a J gene segment. A rearrangement counted as productive if the CDR3 had no stop codons and remained in frame with V and J, and every other rearrangement counted as non-productive. Following IMGT convention, CDR3 was defined as the stretch from the second conserved V-encoded cysteine to the conserved J-encoded phenylalanine. In an earlier analysis of 587 of the donors, sequences lacking an unambiguous match to a single V gene segment were excluded. An earlier analysis of several hundred of the donors called V segments functional above 56.7% productive rearrangements and segregating when the between-donor standard deviation exceeded 5%. To diagnose cytomegalovirus status from the catalog of TCR beta chain sequences, a statistical classification framework was built. A later analysis assigned V and J genes by comparing TCR nucleotide sequences with IMGT/GENE-DB human TR gene sequences. In a later analysis, CDR3 sequences and most-parsimonious VDJ recombination scenarios were assigned using the TCRdist pipeline. A later analysis defined each TCR beta chain by its CDR3 amino acid sequence plus V-gene family, and excluded reads lacking a unique V-gene family. As a way to deal with suspected cross-contamination and a sequencing artifact, a later analysis dropped 500 to 700 nucleotide sequences that were highly shared and had low generation probability. In a later analysis, a clonal expansion index for each public chain was calculated from normalized within-repertoire ranks of inferred template counts. In a later analysis, generation probabilities were computed with a VDJ recombination model fitted to out-of-frame rearrangements, and the resulting probabilities were checked against IGoR. In a later analysis, hypergeometric tests were used to score TCR-TCR, TCR-HLA and TCR-CMV co-occurrence, with a repertoire-size bias correction applied to TCR pairs. In a later analysis, false discovery rates were estimated by permuting HLA or CMV assignments 20 times. In a later analysis, co-occurring TCRs were grouped using DBSCAN, with TCRdist sequence similarity added in when clustering inside HLA-allele-positive subsets. For co-occurrence clustering, repertoires with fewer than 30,000 or more than 120,000 public chains were excluded, along with about five repertoires with anomalous nucleotide sharing. Drawn from immuneACCESS, this table holds only the in-frame rearrangements with V and J called that TCRdb kept. Clones are partly lost; checked studies trace under half to an unresolved V gene and leave the rest unexplained. Clone size and the V and J calls come from that table; the DNA yielded D and trimming. The sample table holds about 87,000 clones, of which over 70% were seen once. The ten largest clones represent approximately 20% of the sample.

In total, 500 to 700 healthy bone marrow donors made up the cohort. All cohort members were sampled while nominally healthy, although unrecorded immune exposures were likely present. The donor was CMV seropositive and was included in the group of about 290 seropositive cohort members. Every donor gave a peripheral blood sample, and the peripheral blood mononuclear cells from that sample were used for TCR beta sequencing. Genomic DNA extraction from the blood cell samples was performed with the Qiagen DNeasy Blood Extraction Kit. Including cysteine and phenylalanine, the CDR3 has 14 amino acids. Just CDR3 DNA is preserved here, 42 bases in frame from base 1. CDR1 and CDR2 were assigned from the germline V gene as SGHRS and YFSETQ. The trim is 8 bases for V and 4 bases for J, with a gap of 17 bases between the germline ends. This clone has just a few counts. Its antigen remains unidentified. Base qualities are not recorded, but no much larger clone differs from it by a single base.

Sequencing was done on a sample of PBMCs. This chain joins TRBV5-1 to TRBJ2-3; TRBD2 might be the D gene, on 6 matching bases. This receptor was obtained from a man between 25 and 39 years old in good health and CMV-seropositive. The DNA sequence is given as TGCGCCAGTGGAGGCGGTCCGGGAGCAGATACGCAGTATTTT. Its amino acids are CASGGGPGADTQYF. Extended through the reference TRBV5-1 and TRBJ2-3 proteins, this CDR3 yields the full variable domain: KAGVTQTPRYLIKTRGQQVTLSCSPISGHRSVSWYQQTPGQGLQFLFEYFSETQRNKGNFPGRFSGRQFSNSRSEMNVSTLELGDSALYLCASGGGPGADTQYFGPGTRLTVL.